These 13 T cell receptor beta chains came from one sample sequenced in a study of blood T cell repertoires in COVID-19. Generated by immunoSEQ multiplex PCR, the TCRdb table keeps only in-frame clones and is missing some. The profile shows some 700,000 clones, more than 80% of them singletons. The specimen was peripheral blood. The receptors come from a woman aged 18-29 years with acute or convalescent COVID-19.

The V gene is TRBV6-4, the J gene TRBJ1-2; TRBD1 matches 9 bases. The CDR3 runs to 14 residues. V was pared by 6 bases and J by 2 bases, with 4 bases of the junction left unmatched. Germline CDR1 reads MRHNA; CDR2 reads SNTAGT. Here the CDR3 reads CASRAGTGNYGYTF. DNA for the CDR3: TGTGCCAGCAGGGCCGGGACAGGGAACTATGGCTACACCTTC.

The chain couples TRBV30 to TRBJ1-1, with 7 bases aligning to TRBD1. The CDR3 consists of 12 residues. In germline, CDR1 is GTSNPN, CDR2 SVGIG (reference sequence). The junction had 6 bases not matched to a gene; V was cut back by 7 bases and J by 4 bases. CDR3 amino acids: CASRGQLTEAFF. The CDR3 bases are TGTGCCTCCCGGGGACAGCTCACTGAAGCTTTCTTT.

The chain is built from TRBV1 and TRBJ1-5; the DNA was not used to check the table's D call, TRBD1. TRBV1 is recorded as a pseudogene. The CDR3 contains 18 residues. The CDR3 nucleotides read TGCACCAGCAGCAAAGGTCCCGGGACAGGGAAAGGCAATCAGCCCCAGCATTTT. Translated, it gives CTSSKGPGTGKGNQPQHF.

This clone is a singleton in its sample. The rearrangement links TRBV5-1 to TRBJ1-4; possible D gene TRBD1, 6 bases. Trimming pared 4 bases from V and 3 bases from J, leaving 13 bases between. Germline CDR1 and CDR2: SGHRS and YFSETQ. The CDR3 has 15 residues. The CDR3 here is CASSPTGKANEKLFF. Here the CDR3 DNA reads TGCGCCAGCAGCCCCACAGGGAAAGCTAATGAAAAACTGTTTTTT.

CDR3 nucleotides: TGTGCCAGCAGTGAAGAGGGGCAGGGTGGTCAGCCCCAGCATTTT. Translation: CASSEEGQGGQPQHF. This chain connects TRBV2 to TRBJ1-5; D perhaps matches TRBD1 (5 bases). Trimming cost V 1 base and J 6 bases, with 13 bases left between them. This CDR3 region has 15 residues. The germline CDR1 and CDR2 sequences are SNHLY and FYNNEI.

The V call is TRBV5-1, the J call TRBJ2-7; D unresolved. Trimming took 1 base from V and 2 from J, leaving 4 bases between them. This CDR3 has 12 residues. The germline V gene encodes CDR1 SGHRS and CDR2 YFSETQ. The CDR3 reads CASSLLPYEQYF. The CDR3 DNA reads TGCGCCAGCAGCTTGCTTCCCTACGAGCAGTACTTC.

DNA of the CDR3: TGTGCCAGTAGTGCCGGAGAGTATGAAAAACTGTTTTTT. Translating it yields CASSAGEYEKLFF. The chain is built from TRBV19 and TRBJ1-4; D is ambiguous. CDR3 size: 13 residues. V dropped 5 bases and J dropped 6 bases, with 10 bases sitting between them. The germline gives CDR1 LNHDA, CDR2 SQIVND (reference sequence).

V gene TRBV19 combines with J gene TRBJ2-5; possibly TRBD1 for D (6 bases). CDR1 is LNHDA, CDR2 SQIVND, per germline (reference sequence). Trimming stripped 3 bases from V and 2 bases from J, with 19 bases between. The CDR3 has 17 residues. CDR3 nucleotides: TGTGCCAGTAGTATGGGCAGGCAGGGGCCCTTACAAGAGACCCAGTACTTC. This translates into CASSMGRQGPLQETQYF.

The chain uses TRBV7-8 and TRBJ1-6; D gene uncertain. The CDR3 extends over 15 amino acids. V was clipped by 1 base and J by 8 bases, with 12 bases between them. Germline CDR1 and CDR2: SGHVS and FQNEAQ. CDR3 loop: CASSLEWPGDSPLHF. The CDR3 DNA follows: TGTGCCAGCAGCTTAGAGTGGCCAGGCGATTCACCCCTCCACTTT.

The chain joins TRBV9 to TRBJ2-2; no definite D call. This CDR3 contains 15 residues. The V gene lost 2 bases and the J gene lost 1 base, with 9 bases spanning the gap. The germline gives CDR1 SGDLS, CDR2 YYNGEE. CDR3 amino acids: CASSVATVNTGELFF. The DNA of the CDR3 is TGTGCCAGCAGCGTCGCGACTGTGAACACCGGGGAGCTGTTTTTT.

In its sample, this clone was seen once. The rearrangement joins TRBV6-5 to TRBJ1-2; 7 nucleotides match TRBD1. The CDR3 runs 16 residues. With V trimmed by 1 base and J by 0 bases, 5 bases remained unmatched. Germline V lookup: CDR1 MNHEY, CDR2 SVGAGI. The CDR3 DNA reads as TGTGCCAGCAGTTACTTCGCGGGACAGTCTAACTATGGCTACACCTTC. It encodes CASSYFAGQSNYGYTF.

This clone was found once. CDR3: CASSPTGGNQPQHF. The CDR3 coding sequence is TGTGCCAGCAGTCCCACAGGGGGCAATCAGCCCCAGCATTTT. The V gene is TRBV2, the J gene TRBJ1-5; TRBD1 aligns across 7 bases. The CDR3 totals 14 residues. The trim removed 5 bases at V and 2 bases at J, leaving 3 bases unmatched. Germline V lookup: CDR1 SNHLY, CDR2 FYNNEI. The whole variable domain, remainder taken from reference TRBV2 and TRBJ1-5, is EPEVTQTPSHQVTQMGQEVILRCVPISNHLYFYWYRQILGQKVEFLVSFYNNEISEKSEIFDDQFSVERPDGSNFTLKIRSTKLEDSAMYFCASSPTGGNQPQHFGDGTRLSIL.

The CDR3 protein is CASVLAGGPEQYF. CDR3 coding DNA: TGTGCCAGCGTTTTAGCGGGGGGCCCCGAGCAGTACTTC. The chain carries TRBV6-6 and TRBJ2-7, with TRBD2 identical over 10 bases. The CDR3 sequence is 13 residues long. After removal of 8 bases from V and 6 bases from J, the junction contained 7 bases not matched to a gene. Germline V gives CDR1 MNHNY, CDR2 SVGAGI (reference sequence).